The present T cell receptor beta chain was sequenced within a study of identical twins' blood T cells. Three pairs of healthy female monozygous twins were the donors. Reared together, all three twin pairs probably met the same infectious agents and vaccines. The V end was cut by 3 bases, the J end by 1 base, with 9 bases between. The CDR3 spans 14 residues. Germline CDR1 MGHRA, CDR2 YSYEKL. General study findings and limits: V gene usage reportedly matched far better within twin pairs than unrelated donors.

This clonotype has just a few counts. Its cognate antigen is unknown. MiXCR was run by TCRdb on the 5' RACE reads, yielding one entry per CDR3 protein. The table lists 300,000 to 400,000 distinct CDR3 sequences, roughly 28% of them singletons. Sequences were obtained from PBMCs. This chain uses TRBV4-1 with TRBJ1-1; maybe TRBD1 (5 bases). The receptor was derived from a woman between 18 and 55 years old in good health. CDR3 sequence reads: CASSHHDRNTEAFF. The CDR3 coding sequence is TGCGCCAGCAGCCATCACGACAGGAACACTGAAGCTTTCTTT.